The 15 T cell receptor beta chains below come from one sample, sequenced in a study of T cells in localized non-small cell lung cancer. Repertoires were generated with immunoSEQ multiplex PCR, while TCRdb's copy carries only in-frame clones and drops some. Altogether 5,000 to 8,000 clones are present, roughly 90% being singletons, with the ten largest covering about a sixth. Sequenced here: peripheral blood, sampled before any cancer treatment. The origin of the receptors is a male donor older than 55 with stage I lung adenocarcinoma.

The rearrangement uses TRBV5-1 and TRBJ2-2; D could derive from TRBD1 or TRBD2 (5 bases each). Trimming took 0 bases from V and 1 from J, leaving 7 bases between them. Germline-derived CDR1 and CDR2 are SGHRS and YFSETQ. This CDR3 has 15 amino acids. CDR3 region: CASSLEGRNTGELFF. The CDR3 bases are TGCGCCAGCAGCTTGGAGGGGAGGAACACCGGGGAGCTGTTTTTT.

The chain has TRBV15 and TRBJ2-1; tentatively, D is TRBD2 (5 bases). Germline V CDR1 and CDR2: LNHNV, YYDKDF (reference sequence). V was cut by 0 bases and J by 0 bases, with 9 bases left in between. CDR3 size: 16 residues. The CDR3 here is CATSRDRGNSYNEQFF. The CDR3 nucleotides read TGTGCCACCAGCAGAGATCGAGGGAACTCCTACAATGAGCAGTTCTTC. Complete variable domain (other parts from reference TRBV15 and TRBJ2-1): DAMVIQNPRYQVTQFGKPVTLSCSQTLNHNVMYWYQQKSSQAPKLLFHYYDKDFNNEADTPDNFQSRRPNTSFCFLDIRSPGLGDTAMYLCATSRDRGNSYNEQFFGPGTRLTVL.

This clone was seen a single time. The rearrangement uses TRBV27 and TRBJ2-5; 7 bases align to TRBD2. This CDR3 has 20 amino acids. CDR1 and CDR2 from the germline V gene are MNHEY and SMNVEV (reference sequence). V was clipped by 5 bases and J by 1 base; unmatched bases: 22. The CDR3 nucleotides read TGTGCCAGCAGTCCGTATAAGACTAGCACCCTCATTGGGACCCAAGAGACCCAGTACTTC. This translates into CASSPYKTSTLIGTQETQYF.

The rearrangement links TRBV6-5 to TRBJ2-5; the D is unclear. Trimming left V 8 bases short and J 1 base short, with 11 bases between. The germline CDR1 and CDR2 sequences are MNHEY and SVGAGI. The CDR3 has 13 amino acids. The CDR3 here is CASEGPLQETQYF. In DNA form, the CDR3 reads TGTGCCAGCGAAGGACCGCTCCAAGAGACCCAGTACTTC.

The chain links TRBV2 to TRBJ1-5, with D tentatively TRBD1 (5 bases). The CDR3 runs to 14 residues. Deletions cut 3 bases from V and 6 bases from J, with 12 bases between. Germline V gene lookup returns CDR1 SNHLY and CDR2 FYNNEI. The chain's CDR3 is CASSDTRGSQPQHF. CDR3 in DNA: TGTGCCAGCAGTGATACTCGGGGGTCTCAGCCCCAGCATTTT.

The chain carries TRBV19 and TRBJ1-2; 10 positions match TRBD1. Germline V gene lookup returns CDR1 LNHDA and CDR2 SQIVND (reference sequence). CDR3 size: 14 residues. The V gene end was trimmed by 3 bases and the J gene end by 8 bases; junction bases not matched to a gene: 6. CDR3: CASSISGTGDGYTF. The DNA of the CDR3 is TGTGCCAGTAGTATTTCAGGGACAGGGGACGGCTACACCTTC.

The chain is built from TRBV6-1 and TRBJ1-5; no reliable D call. Trimming cost V 5 bases and J 3 bases, with 8 bases left between them. Germline V gene sequence: CDR1 MNHNS, CDR2 SASEGT. CDR3 length: 13 amino acids. For the CDR3, the DNA is TGTGCCAGCAGTAATCAACTCAATCAGCCCCAGCATTTT. Translated, it gives CASSNQLNQPQHF.

The chain links TRBV6-6 to TRBJ1-5; unclear D gene. Deletions cut 0 bases from V and 3 bases from J, with 12 bases between. CDR1 MNHNY and CDR2 SVGAGI come from the germline V gene (reference sequence). The CDR3 is 16 amino acids. The DNA of the CDR3 is TGTGCCAGCAGTTACTCGCAGTTGGGAGACAATCAGCCCCAGCATTTT. It is translated as CASSYSQLGDNQPQHF.

This clone has more than one count but fewer than ten. The V and J genes are TRBV7-2 and TRBJ2-1; the D is unclear. The CDR3 extends over 17 amino acids. V was trimmed by 1 base and J by 0 bases, leaving 13 bases between them. Germline values: CDR1 SGHTA, CDR2 FQGNSA. CDR3 nucleotides: TGTGCCAGCAGCTTAGTGACTGGTACAAGCTCCTACAATGAGCAGTTCTTC. Encoded protein: CASSLVTGTSSYNEQFF.

The chain links TRBV11-2 to TRBJ1-1; D unclear. The CDR3 covers 13 residues. V dropped 10 bases and J dropped 4 bases, with 16 bases sitting between them. Looked up from germline, CDR1 is SGHAT and CDR2 is FQNNGV. The CDR3 here is CATHRWAGTEAFF. Written as DNA, the CDR3 is TGTGCCACCCATCGGTGGGCCGGCACTGAAGCTTTCTTT.

The table lists this clone with a few counts. The chain links TRBV18 to TRBJ1-1; D is unresolved. The CDR3 sequence is 14 residues long. CDR1 KGHSH and CDR2 LQKENI come from the germline V gene. V lost 6 bases and J 8 bases, leaving 19 bases between the germline ends. The CDR3 nucleotides are TGTGCCAGCTCCCTCATGGACCGTTCAGGAGAAGCTTTCTTT. Its translation is CASSLMDRSGEAFF. Combining the CDR3 with reference TRBV18 and TRBJ1-1 gives the whole variable domain NAGVMQNPRHLVRRRGQEARLRCSPMKGHSHVYWYRQLPEEGLKFMVYLQKENIIDESGMPKERFSAEFPKEGPSILRIQQVVRGDSAAYFCASSLMDRSGEAFFGQGTRLTVV.

The genes are TRBV5-1 and TRBJ2-3; D is ambiguous. V lost 1 base, J lost 6 bases, and 6 bases lay in between. The CDR3 contains 12 residues. CDR1 and CDR2 (germline): SGHRS, YFSETQ. CDR3 nucleotide sequence: TGCGCCAGCAGCTTGAGGCCTGATACGCAGTATTTT. Translating gives CASSLRPDTQYF.

The chain employs TRBV2 and TRBJ2-7; possibly TRBD1 or TRBD2 for D (5 bases each). The CDR3 has 11 amino acids. The V gene's germline CDR1 is SNHLY and CDR2 FYNNEI. The ends were cut back, 8 bases at V and 10 bases at J, with 15 bases in the middle. CDR3 nucleotide sequence: TGTGCCAGCTCCGGGACCGCCGTCCAGTACGTC. Translating it yields CASSGTAVQYV.

This sequence joins TRBV7-2 and TRBJ1-1; D gene ambiguous. From germline, CDR1 is SGHTA and CDR2 FQGNSA. Between the trimmed V and J ends, which lost 5 bases and 0 bases, there was a span of 7 bases. The CDR3 covers 13 residues. The CDR3 DNA reads as TGTGCCAGCAGCCCGGTTATGAACACTGAAGCTTTCTTT. It translates to CASSPVMNTEAFF.

The chain uses TRBV21-1 and TRBJ2-7. TRBV21-1 is flagged as a pseudogene. The CDR3 extends over 9 amino acids. CDR3 loop: CAPTYEQYV. For the CDR3, the DNA is TGTGCCCCAACCTACGAGCAGTACGTC.